Each of the 17 T cell receptor beta chains below was sequenced from the same sample in a study of regulatory T cells in long-lasting Graves disease. The time point denotes: persistent/refractory GD, antithyroid drugs over 5 years with positive TRAb. PBMC RNA was the source of the TCR library. According to the study, TCR beta libraries were built with iRepertoire HTBI primers and CDR3-region Arm-PCR. TCRdb used MiXCR to reprocess the multiplex PCR reads, holding one entry per CDR3 protein. The sample has 300,000 to 400,000 distinct CDR3 sequences, about 20% seen once. The sequences come from peripheral blood mononuclear cells (PBMCs), collected when the disease was refractory, from a patient treated with antithyroid drugs. These receptors were collected from a female donor with Graves disease.

This clonotype came up many times. The V call is TRBV7-2, the J call TRBJ1-5, with no clear D. Trimming removed 8 bases at V and 6 bases at J, with 11 bases between. Germline V gene lookup returns CDR1 SGHTA and CDR2 FQGNSA. This CDR3 has 12 amino acids. The CDR3 region has the DNA TGTGCCAGCCAAGACCCCCCTCAGCCCCAGCATTTT. Amino acid sequence: CASQDPPQPQHF.

This clonotype was found a few times. The genes are TRBV5-4 and TRBJ2-5; possibly TRBD1 for D (7 bases). There are 14 residues in the CDR3. Trimming removed 7 bases from V and 2 bases from J, with 15 bases in between. Germline CDR1 is SGHNT and CDR2 is YYREEE (reference sequence). The CDR3 nucleotides are TGTGCCAGCGGGACCAGGGGGGTACAAGAGACCCAGTACTTC. Translating it yields CASGTRGVQETQYF.

Ten or more counts support this clonotype. The CDR3, as DNA: TGTGCCAGCAGGTCCGGGTTAGGTAATCAGCCCCAGCATTTT. Protein product: CASRSGLGNQPQHF. V and J are TRBV27 and TRBJ1-5, with D unclear. V was trimmed by 6 bases and J by 4 bases, leaving 13 bases between them. Germline V gives CDR1 MNHEY, CDR2 SMNVEV (reference sequence). The CDR3 is made up of 14 amino acids.

The sample holds many counts of this clonotype. The chain uses TRBV7-3 and TRBJ1-2; TRBD1 matches 8 bases. V was clipped by 6 bases and J by 7 bases; unmatched bases: 7. Per the germline V gene, CDR1 is SGHTA and CDR2 is FQGTGA. CDR3 length: 13 amino acids. The CDR3 DNA follows: TGTGCCAGCAGTCCCGACAGGGGTTCTGGCTACACCTTC. Translation gives CASSPDRGSGYTF.

This clonotype has at least ten counts. V gene TRBV7-9 combines with J gene TRBJ2-7, with D possibly called TRBD1 or TRBD2 (5 bases each). This CDR3 spans 13 amino acids. Germline V gives CDR1 SEHNR, CDR2 FQNEAQ (reference sequence). Trimming took 4 bases from V and 5 from J, leaving 12 bases between them. CDR3 nucleotide sequence: TGTGCCAGCAGCTCCTCCGGGACGAACGAGCAGTACTTC. Translating gives CASSSSGTNEQYF.

This clonotype was counted at least ten times. CDR3 DNA sequence: TGCAGTGCTAATGGACAGACCTACGAGCAGTACTTC. Translating it yields CSANGQTYEQYF. The J gene is TRBJ2-7, the V gene TRBV20-1; D may be TRBD1 (6 bases). CDR3 length: 12 residues. Trimming took 4 bases from V and 2 from J, leaving 9 bases between them. CDR1 is DFQATT, CDR2 SNEGSKA, per germline (reference sequence).

CDR3 coding DNA: TGTGCCAGTAGTGGAGGCAGGGGGCTTGTCCGGGAGACCCAGTACTTC. The encoded protein is CASSGGRGLVRETQYF. The chain has TRBV19 and TRBJ2-5; 8 bases align to TRBD1. V lost 5 bases, J lost 5 bases, and 13 bases stayed unmatched. The length of the CDR3 is 16 residues. CDR1 is LNHDA and CDR2 is SQIVND in the germline V gene (reference sequence).

The chain links TRBV13 to TRBJ1-1, with D hard to call. The CDR3 runs to 17 residues. The germline V gene encodes CDR1 PRHDT and CDR2 FYEKMQ (reference sequence). V shed 0 bases and J shed 0 bases, with 14 bases lying between them. This CDR3 reads CASSLGSRMGMNTEAFF. The CDR3 DNA reads as TGTGCCAGCAGCTTAGGGTCTAGAATGGGGATGAACACTGAAGCTTTCTTT.

This clonotype appeared many times. The chain uses TRBV11-2 and TRBJ1-4; D is perhaps TRBD1 (6 bases). CDR1 and CDR2 (germline): SGHAT, FQNNGV. V was clipped by 8 bases and J by 8 bases, with 21 bases between them. The CDR3 totals 15 residues. The CDR3 DNA sequence: TGTGCCAGCGGCCCCCTCAGATCAGGGGACGAAAAACTGTTTTTT. This sequence encodes CASGPLRSGDEKLFF.

This clonotype showed up many times. The rearrangement joins TRBV4-1 to TRBJ1-2; D call uncertain. CDR1 and CDR2 (germline): MGHRA, YSYEKL. The V end lost 1 base, the J end lost 4 bases, and 16 bases lay between the germline ends. The CDR3 runs to 16 residues. The CDR3 region has the DNA TGCGCCAGCAGCCAAGGAGTGAATGGGCAGATCTATGGCTACACCTTC. It encodes CASSQGVNGQIYGYTF.

This clonotype was detected many times. This chain links TRBV28 with TRBJ1-2; perhaps TRBD1 as D (6 bases). Germline CDR1 reads MDHEN; CDR2 reads SYDVKM. The CDR3 is 16 residues long. V was shortened by 8 bases and J by 5 bases, with 24 bases between the two germline ends. The CDR3 coding sequence is TGTGCCAGCCGCTGGGTGACAGGCCCCGCGGCTTATGGCTACACCTTC. Amino acid sequence: CASRWVTGPAAYGYTF.

This clonotype was recorded at least ten times. This chain connects TRBV27 to TRBJ1-1; 8 positions match TRBD1. With 8 bases clipped from V and 5 bases from J, the junction kept 13 bases outside the gene matches. CDR3 length equals 15 residues. Germline CDR1 is MNHEY and CDR2 is SMNVEV (reference sequence). The CDR3 region is CASQISGGAGTEAFF. CDR3 nucleotide sequence: TGTGCCAGCCAGATATCAGGGGGCGCGGGGACTGAAGCTTTCTTT.

For this clonotype: A far larger clone is only one base removed, so a read error is likely. The chain is built from TRBV6-2 or TRBV6-3 and TRBJ1-2; TRBD1 agrees at 9 bases. The CDR3 runs 14 residues. Germline V gene data show CDR1 as MNHEY and CDR2 as SVGEGT. For the CDR3, the DNA is TGTGTCAGCATTCTACAGGGGGCGAAGAATGGCTACACCTTC. Its protein is CVSILQGAKNGYTF.

This clonotype was counted ten times or more. The chain uses TRBV11-2 and TRBJ2-5; D remains ambiguous. The CDR3 is 12 residues long. CDR1 and CDR2 from the germline V gene are SGHAT and FQNNGV. V lost 4 bases and J lost 5, with 8 bases in between. Written as DNA, the CDR3 is TGTGCCAGCAGCTCACTCCGGGAGACCCAGTACTTC. Encoded protein: CASSSLRETQYF. The whole variable domain, remainder taken from reference TRBV11-2 and TRBJ2-5, is EAGVAQSPRYKIIEKRQSVAFWCNPISGHATLYWYQQILGQGPKLLIQFQNNGVVDDSQLPKDRFSAERLKGVDSTLKIQPAKLEDSAVYLCASSSLRETQYFGPGTRLLVL.

The rearrangement uses TRBV5-1 and TRBJ2-2; TRBD2 aligns across 9 bases. The CDR3 covers 16 residues. Trimming at V came to 2 bases and at J to 2 bases, leaving 4 bases not matched to a gene. Germline values: CDR1 SGHRS, CDR2 YFSETQ. The DNA of the CDR3 is TGCGCCAGCAGCTTCCTAGCGGGGCTAAACACCGGGGAGCTGTTTTTT. This gives the protein CASSFLAGLNTGELFF.

Concerning this clonotype itself: A far larger clone is one nucleotide away, so this likely arose from a read error. The rearrangement links TRBV5-6 to TRBJ2-2, with TRBD1 matching over 7 bases. The CDR3 contains 17 residues. CDR1 is SGHDT and CDR2 is YYEEEE in the germline V gene. The J segment lost 0 bases and the V segment lost 4 bases, leaving 9 bases of the junction unmatched. In nucleotides, the CDR3 is TGTGCCAGCAGCGGACCCGAGACAGGGACGAACACCGGGGAGCTGTTTTTT. Protein sequence: CASSGPETGTNTGELFF.

This clonotype was picked up many times. The rearrangement uses TRBV2 and TRBJ1-2; 8 bases are a match to TRBD1. Germline loops: CDR1 SNHLY, CDR2 FYNNEI. J was trimmed by 7 bases and V by 7 bases; bases with no gene match: 11. The CDR3 consists of 14 residues. Here the CDR3 DNA reads TGTGCCAGCAAACGTCAGGGGGCCATAAGTGGCTACACCTTC. Translating it yields CASKRQGAISGYTF.